These T cell receptor beta chains were read from a single sample in a study of cytomegalovirus exposure and HLA in healthy donors. The data were produced by immunoSEQ multiplex PCR, yet TCRdb's version contains in-frame clones alone and is incomplete. The sample holds 63,000 or so clones, 75% seen once. The material sequenced was PBMCs. Source of these receptors: a woman aged 25 to 39 in good health and CMV-seropositive. The CDR3 runs from the conserved cysteine through the conserved F or W. Each record gives: clone size, J gene, D gene, V gene, CDR3 protein, CDR3 DNA. A D gene is named only where the DNA matches it firmly. Clone size is not always given. Where it is, it says once, few, many or a class for expanded clones.

>few|TRBJ2-5|.|TRBV18
CASSGADRQVETQYF
TGTGCCAGCTCGGGCGCGGACAGACAGGTGGAGACCCAGTACTTC
>once|TRBJ1-6|TRBD1|TRBV7-9
CASSLAGTGFANSPLHF
TGTGCCAGCAGCTTAGCTGGGACAGGGTTTGCGAATTCACCCCTCCACTTT
>.|TRBJ1-4|TRBD1|TRBV6-5
CASSWLGDRGEKLFF
TGTGCCAGCAGTTGGTTAGGGGACAGGGGTGAAAAACTGTTTTTT
>.|TRBJ2-3|TRBD2|TRBV4-1
CASSRGGLAGDSTDTQYF
TGCGCCAGCAGCCGGGGGGGACTAGCGGGAGATAGCACAGATACGCAGTATTTT
>.|TRBJ2-1|.|TRBV13
CASSLSGVLGNEQFF
TGTGCCAGCAGCTTATCCGGGGTGTTGGGCAATGAGCAGTTCTTC
>.|TRBJ2-3|TRBD2|TRBV30
CAWGSGIDTQYF
TGTGCCTGGGGGAGCGGGATAGATACGCAGTATTTT
>.|TRBJ1-2|.|TRBV6-5
CASRAGVGGYTF
TGTGCCAGCAGGGCAGGGGTTGGTGGCTACACCTTC
>few|TRBJ1-1|.|TRBV5-6
CASSRGYTEAFF
TGTGCCAGTTCCAGGGGATACACTGAAGCTTTCTTT
>.|TRBJ1-5|.|TRBV6-5
CASSETGGRQPQHF
TGTGCCAGCAGCGAGACAGGAGGTAGGCAGCCCCAGCATTTT
>few|TRBJ2-7|TRBD2|TRBV4-2
CASSQESLAPSGLLYEQYF
TGTGCCAGCAGCCAAGAGAGTCTTGCGCCTAGCGGGCTTCTTTACGAGCAGTACTTC
>.|TRBJ2-1|.|TRBV19
CASSTPRTGASWEQFF
TGTGCCAGTAGTACCCCGCGAACGGGAGCTTCCTGGGAGCAGTTCTTC
>.|TRBJ2-1|TRBD2|TRBV19
CASSLAGEGYEQFF
TGTGCCAGTAGCTTAGCGGGAGAGGGGTATGAGCAGTTCTTC
>.|TRBJ1-5|.|TRBV7-8
CASSFSVAEGGNQPQHF
TGTGCCAGCAGCTTTAGTGTCGCGGAAGGCGGCAATCAGCCCCAGCATTTT
>.|TRBJ1-5|TRBD1|TRBV10-1
CASSTTTGGGNQPQHF
TGCGCCAGCAGTACGACTACAGGGGGCGGCAATCAGCCCCAGCATTTT
>.|TRBJ1-5|TRBD1|TRBV19
CASSPTRQGPNQPQHF
TGTGCCAGTAGCCCTACACGACAGGGGCCAAATCAGCCCCAGCATTTT
>.|TRBJ2-1|TRBD2|TRBV7-9
CASSRPGLAGGYNEQFF
TGTGCCAGCAGCCGACCGGGACTAGCGGGAGGGTACAATGAGCAGTTCTTC
>.|TRBJ2-1|.|TRBV2
CASSEDNYNEQFF
TGTGCCAGCAGTGAAGACAATTACAATGAGCAGTTCTTC
>.|TRBJ1-1|.|TRBV19
CAATGRGNTEAFF
TGTGCCGCTACAGGGAGGGGGAACACTGAAGCTTTCTTT
>few|TRBJ2-7|.|TRBV28
CASSLGASLDEQYF
TGTGCCAGCAGTTTGGGGGCTTCCCTGGACGAGCAGTACTTC
>.|TRBJ2-1|.|TRBV28
CASSLFGGEAGNEQFF
TGTGCCAGCAGTTTATTCGGGGGAGAAGCGGGCAATGAGCAGTTCTTC
>.|TRBJ2-7|TRBD2|TRBV7-2
CASSPPGRLAGGPSEQYF
TGTGCCAGCAGCCCGCCCGGGAGACTAGCGGGAGGTCCCTCCGAGCAGTACTTC
>once|TRBJ2-1|.|TRBV5-4
CASSPAGISEQFF
TGTGCCAGCAGCCCCGCAGGGATCTCCGAGCAGTTCTTC
>.|TRBJ1-2|TRBD1|TRBV28
CAIEDRSGYGYTF
TGTGCCATCGAGGACAGGTCGGGGTATGGCTACACCTTC
>.|TRBJ2-3|.|TRBV28
CASSPPTDTQYF
TGTGCCAGCAGTCCTCCTACAGATACGCAGTATTTT
>.|TRBJ2-2|.|TRBV2
CASTNRGNTGELFF
TGTGCCAGCACCAATAGAGGGAACACCGGGGAGCTGTTTTTT
>.|TRBJ1-5|.|TRBV15
CATRGVQGYNRPQHF
TGTGCCACCAGAGGTGTTCAGGGATACAATCGGCCCCAGCATTTT
>few|TRBJ2-7|TRBD1|TRBV4-3
CASSQDSSGQGFYEQYF
TGCGCCAGCAGCCAAGATAGTTCGGGACAGGGGTTCTACGAGCAGTACTTC
>.|TRBJ1-3|TRBD1|TRBV4-3
CASSQASTGGYRNTIYF
TGCGCCAGCAGCCAAGCATCGACAGGGGGCTATAGGAACACCATATATTTT
>once|TRBJ1-6|TRBD1|TRBV6-1
CASSERNRGNSPLHF
TGTGCCAGCAGTGAAAGGAACAGGGGTAATTCACCCCTCCACTTT
>.|TRBJ1-5|TRBD1|TRBV28
CASRYPGTGFRSGQPQHF
TGTGCCAGCAGATATCCCGGGACAGGGTTTAGGAGCGGTCAGCCCCAGCATTTT
>.|TRBJ1-6|.|TRBV2
CASTIDRISSYNSPLHF
TGTGCCAGCACCATAGACAGGATCAGCTCCTATAATTCACCCCTCCACTTT
>.|TRBJ2-1|TRBD2|TRBV5-4
CASSPSRGGGRAFSVF
TGTGCCAGCAGCCCGTCACGGGGTGGCGGGAGGGCCTTTTCGGTCTTC
>.|TRBJ2-7|.|TRBV27
CASSLAAGTYEQYF
TGTGCCAGCAGTTTAGCCGCAGGAACCTACGAGCAGTACTTC
>.|TRBJ2-3|.|TRBV7-9
CASSLDGGDTQYF
TGTGCCAGCAGCTTAGACGGGGGAGATACGCAGTATTTT
>.|TRBJ2-2|.|TRBV6-1
CASSELKITGELFF
TGTGCCAGCAGTGAACTAAAGATCACCGGGGAGCTGTTTTTT
>once|TRBJ2-7|TRBD2|TRBV9
CASSLSTSGSSYEQYF
TGTGCCAGCAGCTTATCGACTAGCGGGAGTTCCTACGAGCAGTACTTC
>.|TRBJ2-5|TRBD2|TRBV7-9
CASSLSGGETQYF
TGTGCCAGCAGCTTAAGCGGGGGAGAGACCCAGTACTTC
>few|TRBJ1-1|TRBD1|TRBV5-1
CASSGGTGVEAFF
TGCGCCAGCAGCGGAGGGACAGGGGTCGAAGCTTTCTTT
>.|TRBJ2-3|TRBD2|TRBV29-1
CSVEGGYGTDTQYF
TGCAGCGTTGAGGGGGGGTATGGCACAGATACGCAGTATTTT
>.|TRBJ1-4|TRBD1|TRBV6-5
CASSNRGNEKLFF
TGTGCCAGCAGCAACAGGGGAAACGAAAAACTGTTTTTT
>.|TRBJ2-4|.|TRBV5-6
CASSFAGAKNIQYF
TGTGCCAGCAGCTTTGCAGGGGCGAAAAACATTCAGTACTTC
>.|TRBJ2-7|TRBD2|TRBV7-6
CASSRTSGRVGGYEQYF
TGTGCCAGCAGCAGGACTAGCGGGAGGGTCGGAGGGTACGAGCAGTACTTC
>.|TRBJ2-1|.|TRBV7-8
CASSTRRPGGTGNEQFF
TGTGCCAGCAGCACGCGCAGGCCTGGCGGGACGGGTAATGAGCAGTTCTTC
>.|TRBJ2-3|.|TRBV7-2
CASSLVIGVGTDTQYF
TGTGCCAGCAGCTTAGTTATAGGGGTAGGCACAGATACGCAGTATTTT
>.|TRBJ2-6|TRBD1|TRBV19
CASSRQGAVAGANVLTF
TGTGCCAGTAGCCGGCAGGGGGCAGTGGCTGGGGCCAACGTCCTGACTTTC
>.|TRBJ1-2|TRBD1|TRBV28
CASSSGQGNYGYTF
TGTGCCAGCAGTTCGGGACAGGGGAACTATGGCTACACCTTC
>.|TRBJ2-1|.|TRBV6-6
CASTSKGRTSYNEQFF
TGTGCCAGCACCAGTAAGGGGAGGACCTCCTACAATGAGCAGTTCTTC
>.|TRBJ2-5|.|TRBV5-1
CASSLAGGPQETQYF
TGCGCCAGCAGCTTGGCGGGGGGCCCCCAAGAGACCCAGTACTTC
>once|TRBJ2-2|.|TRBV14
CASSQRSRSPPRGSRSSGELFF
TGTGCCAGCAGCCAAAGGAGCCGCTCCCCCCCGAGAGGGAGTAGGTCGTCCGGGGAGCTGTTTTTT
>.|TRBJ2-3|TRBD1|TRBV4-2
CASSQEGTGSGRDTQYF
TGTGCCAGCAGCCAAGAGGGGACAGGCTCAGGGAGAGATACGCAGTATTTT
>.|TRBJ2-5|.|TRBV4-2
CASSQARGQTQYF
TGTGCCAGCAGCCAAGCTAGAGGGCAGACCCAGTACTTC
>.|TRBJ2-1|.|TRBV10-3
CATWTPRDNEQFF
TGTGCCACTTGGACTCCTAGGGACAATGAGCAGTTCTTC
>.|TRBJ1-5|TRBD1|TRBV28
CASSPRDRVSNQPQHF
TGTGCCAGCAGTCCCCGGGACAGGGTGAGCAATCAGCCCCAGCATTTT
>.|TRBJ1-5|.|TRBV5-1
CASSPGGLANQPQHF
TGCGCCAGCAGCCCCGGGGGGCTGGCCAATCAGCCCCAGCATTTT